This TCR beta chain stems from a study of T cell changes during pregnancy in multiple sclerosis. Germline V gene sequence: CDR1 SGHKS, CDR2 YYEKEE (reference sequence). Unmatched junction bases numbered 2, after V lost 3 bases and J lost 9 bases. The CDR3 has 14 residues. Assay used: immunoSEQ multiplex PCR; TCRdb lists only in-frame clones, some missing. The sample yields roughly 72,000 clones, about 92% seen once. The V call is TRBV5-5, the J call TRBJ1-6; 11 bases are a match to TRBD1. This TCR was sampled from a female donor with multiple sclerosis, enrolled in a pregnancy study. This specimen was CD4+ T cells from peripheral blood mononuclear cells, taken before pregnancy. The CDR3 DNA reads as TGTGCCAGCAGCTGGACAGGGGGCACTTCACCCCTCCACTTT. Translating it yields CASSWTGGTSPLHF.